This T cell receptor beta chain originates from a study of CD8 T cells in Susac syndrome (dated by TCRdb to between 2018 and 2020). With regard to the full study: Whether CD8+ T cell activation and differentiation in Susac syndrome was antigen driven was tested using repertoire sequencing. The clonality of the CD8+ T cell repertoire was compared across about a dozen healthy donors, about 14 Susac syndrome patients and under 18 multiple sclerosis patients.

Peripheral blood CD8+ and CD4+ T cells from healthy donors, Susac syndrome patients and multiple sclerosis patients were profiled using high-throughput TCR beta sequencing. Treatment-naive patients with stable or active relapsing-remitting disease fulfilling revised McDonald criteria were used as multiple sclerosis controls. Bulk CD8+ and CD4+ T cells were purified by magnetic negative isolation, while CD8+ TEMRA cells were enriched using FACS. Blood was collected in EDTA tubes and processed within 24 hours, with PBMCs isolated through density gradient centrifugation. PBMCs destined for TCR sequencing were cryopreserved in liquid nitrogen and later thawed in a 37 °C water bath. Purity of sorted or isolated CD4+, CD8+ and CD8+ TEMRA cells was at least 90%. The paper's findings and limits, for the study overall: The TCR sequencing and HLA analysis was acknowledged to have included a relatively small number of individuals.

On this clonotype: What antigen it recognizes has not been identified. One base away there is no much larger clone; base qualities are not given.

RNA was extracted using the RNeasy kit, and roughly 0.5 to 1 microgram was reverse transcribed with random hexamers. The immunoSEQ multiplex PCR assay, which covers 54 Vbeta and 13 Jbeta segments, was used to amplify TCR beta CDR3 regions. PCR amplification bias was corrected using a synthetic template baseline for primer optimization and computational correction. The source study handled its data this way. Reads were annotated to V, D and J genes per IMGT and analyzed with immunoSEQ Analyzer, keeping only productive sequences. Clonality was computed as one minus Shannon entropy normalized by log2 of the number of productive unique sequences. For each patient and control, public and private clones were evaluated among the 100 most prevalent clones. Clones were defined as Susac-specific when absent from the healthy and MS cohorts, from about 970 published viral clones and from other ImmuneACCESS disease sequences. The public reads were run again by TCRdb, first through fastp at Q25 and then through MiXCR, and only productive beta chains were kept. Identical CDR3 protein sequences are pooled into one entry, listed with their most common genes and DNA. None of the V and J calls come from the authors' own analysis; TCRdb made them. In this sample the table shows almost 450,000 distinct CDR3 sequences, approximately 89% of which occur a single time. Together, the top ten hold 0.09% to 0.15% of the sample.

The sample was CD8+ T cells from PBMCs. This TCR came from a human donor with multiple sclerosis.

CDR3 reads: CASSQEGGVNYGYTF. The nucleotide sequence is TGCGCCAGCAGCCAAGAAGGGGGGGTTAACTATGGCTACACCTTC. The rearranged chain carries TRBV4-1 and TRBJ1-2, with a tentative D gene TRBD1 over 6 matching bases. The germline V gene gives CDR1 as MGHRA and CDR2 as YSYEKL. The CDR3 numbers 15 residues from cysteine through phenylalanine. The DNA shown is the 45-base CDR3, in frame from base 1. V is shortened by 0 bases, J by 1 base, and the region joining them spans 9 bases.